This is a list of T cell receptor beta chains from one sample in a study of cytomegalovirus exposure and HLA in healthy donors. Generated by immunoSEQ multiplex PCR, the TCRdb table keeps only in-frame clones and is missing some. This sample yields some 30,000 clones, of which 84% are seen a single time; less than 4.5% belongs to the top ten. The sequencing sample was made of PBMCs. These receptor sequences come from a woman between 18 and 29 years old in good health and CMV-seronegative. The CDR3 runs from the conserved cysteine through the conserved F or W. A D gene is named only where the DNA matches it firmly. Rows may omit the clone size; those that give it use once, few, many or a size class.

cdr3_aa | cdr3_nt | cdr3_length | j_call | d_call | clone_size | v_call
CASVLDSTETQYF | TGTGCCAGCGTTTTGGACAGTACTGAGACCCAGTACTTC | 13 | TRBJ2-5 | NA | NA | TRBV28
CASSFQQGAGRQFF | TGTGCCAGCAGCTTTCAGCAGGGGGCGGGTAGGCAGTTCTTC | 14 | TRBJ2-1 | TRBD1 | NA | TRBV7-9
CAIQGDSRRDISYEQYF | TGTGCCATCCAGGGGGACTCCCGTAGAGATATTTCCTACGAGCAGTACTTC | 17 | TRBJ2-7 | NA | NA | TRBV10-3
CASSLTGTGDYGYTF | TGCGCCAGCAGCCTAACCGGGACAGGGGACTATGGCTACACCTTC | 15 | TRBJ1-2 | TRBD1 | NA | TRBV4-1
CASSTQAIGELFF | TGTGCCAGTAGTACCCAAGCAATCGGGGAGCTGTTTTTT | 13 | TRBJ2-2 | NA | few | TRBV19
CASSPTGTGVYNEQFF | TGTGCCAGCAGCCCCACCGGGACAGGGGTTTACAATGAGCAGTTCTTC | 16 | TRBJ2-1 | TRBD1 | NA | TRBV4-2
CASRGTSGSPLEFF | TGTGCCAGCAGAGGGACTAGCGGGAGCCCCCTCGAGTTCTTC | 14 | TRBJ2-1 | TRBD2 | once | TRBV2
CAWSIRNTIYF | TGTGCCTGGAGTATCAGAAACACCATATATTTT | 11 | TRBJ1-3 | NA | NA | TRBV30
CASSPPGTGAERDF | TGTGCCAGCAGCCCCCCCGGGACAGGGGCGGAGAGGGACTTC | 14 | TRBJ2-7 | TRBD1 | few | TRBV5-5
CASSQVVLSEVGANVLTF | TGCGCCAGCAGCCAAGTTGTCCTGTCGGAGGTAGGGGCCAACGTCCTGACTTTC | 18 | TRBJ2-6 | NA | once | TRBV4-1
CASLSGRKNTEAFF | TGTGCCTCTCTTAGTGGCAGGAAGAACACTGAAGCTTTCTTT | 14 | TRBJ1-1 | NA | NA | TRBV2
CASSLPRQDYGYTF | TGCGCCAGCAGCTTACCTCGACAGGACTATGGCTACACCTTC | 14 | TRBJ1-2 | NA | NA | TRBV5-1
CASRPGSSNYGYTF | TGCGCCAGCAGACCAGGGTCGTCCAACTATGGCTACACCTTC | 14 | TRBJ1-2 | NA | NA | TRBV5-1
CASRTGTTTYEQYF | TGTGCCAGCAGGACAGGGACCACTACCTACGAGCAGTACTTC | 14 | TRBJ2-7 | TRBD1 | NA | TRBV28
CASSGGLRVNTEAFF | TGTGCCAGCAGCGGGGGGTTGAGGGTGAACACTGAAGCTTTCTTT | 15 | TRBJ1-1 | NA | NA | TRBV5-6
CASSLEAGDTDTQYF | TGTGCCAGCAGCTTAGAAGCGGGGGACACAGATACGCAGTATTTT | 15 | TRBJ2-3 | TRBD2 | NA | TRBV7-7
CASRTPGQGMYEQYF | TGTGCCAGCAGAACTCCGGGACAGGGTATGTACGAGCAGTACTTC | 15 | TRBJ2-7 | TRBD1 | NA | TRBV28
CASSPEGQATHEQYF | TGCGCCAGCAGCCCTGAAGGCCAGGCGACCCACGAGCAGTACTTC | 15 | TRBJ2-7 | NA | NA | TRBV5-1
CASSVVATGAQIYGYTF | TGTGCCAGCAGCGTAGTAGCGACAGGGGCCCAAATCTATGGCTACACCTTC | 17 | TRBJ1-2 | TRBD1 | NA | TRBV9
CASSETGAGGNTIYF | TGTGCCAGCAGTGAAACAGGGGCTGGTGGAAACACCATATATTTT | 15 | TRBJ1-3 | TRBD1 | NA | TRBV2
CASSLGALASYEQYF | TGTGCCAGCAGCTTGGGGGCGCTAGCCTCCTACGAGCAGTACTTC | 15 | TRBJ2-7 | NA | few | TRBV5-8
CASSRDRGSYEQYF | TGTGCCAGCAGCCGGGACAGGGGCTCCTACGAGCAGTACTTC | 14 | TRBJ2-7 | TRBD1 | NA | TRBV27
CASSWTSGEETQYF | TGTGCCAGCAGTTGGACTAGCGGGGAAGAGACCCAGTACTTC | 14 | TRBJ2-5 | TRBD2 | NA | TRBV7-7
CASSFGGSNTGELFF | TGTGCCAGCAGCTTCGGCGGGTCGAACACCGGGGAGCTGTTTTTT | 15 | TRBJ2-2 | NA | NA | TRBV7-2
CASSSGTGLKLFF | TGTGCCAGCAGCTCCGGGACAGGGCTAAAACTGTTTTTT | 13 | TRBJ1-4 | TRBD1 | NA | TRBV5-6
CASSLTPSSNYGYTF | TGTGCCAGCAGCTTAACCCCGTCCAGTAACTATGGCTACACCTTC | 15 | TRBJ1-2 | NA | NA | TRBV7-2
CAISDIEADSPLHF | TGTGCCATCAGTGACATTGAGGCGGATTCACCCCTCCACTTT | 14 | TRBJ1-6 | NA | NA | TRBV10-3
CASKPTDHQPQNF | TGTGCCAGCAAACCGACAGACCATCAGCCCCAGAATTTT | 13 | TRBJ1-5 | NA | NA | TRBV27
CASRKEDEQFF | TGTGCCAGCCGGAAGGAGGATGAGCAGTTCTTC | 11 | TRBJ2-1 | NA | NA | TRBV2
CASSTGTPGANVLTF | TGTGCCAGCAGCACCGGGACTCCTGGGGCCAACGTCCTGACTTTC | 15 | TRBJ2-6 | NA | NA | TRBV7-3
CASSPRGRTGDPDTQYF | TGTGCCAGCTCACCAAGGGGCCGGACAGGGGATCCAGATACGCAGTATTTT | 17 | TRBJ2-3 | TRBD1 | NA | TRBV18
CASSVGSGPGLNTEAFF | TGTGCCAGCAGCGTAGGGAGTGGCCCGGGGTTGAACACTGAAGCTTTCTTT | 17 | TRBJ1-1 | NA | once | TRBV9
CRQETQYF | TGCCGCCAAGAGACCCAGTACTTC | 8 | TRBJ2-5 | NA | NA | TRBV21-1
CASSLLGGGGTDTQYF | TGTGCCAGCAGCCTCCTAGGGGGGGGAGGAACAGATACGCAGTATTTT | 16 | TRBJ2-3 | NA | NA | TRBV7-2
CASSLGTAGEKLFF | TGCGCCAGCAGCTTGGGTACAGCAGGTGAAAAACTGTTTTTT | 14 | TRBJ1-4 | NA | NA | TRBV5-1
CASYPRTEPTRGYTF | TGTGCCAGTTATCCACGGACAGAGCCAACGAGGGGCTACACCTTC | 15 | TRBJ1-2 | NA | NA | TRBV19
CASSIGLATNEQFF | TGTGCCAGTAGTATAGGACTAGCAACCAATGAGCAGTTCTTC | 14 | TRBJ2-1 | TRBD2 | NA | TRBV19
CASSESGAGGRMNTEAFF | TGCGCCAGCAGTGAGTCGGGGGCAGGGGGTAGGATGAACACTGAAGCTTTCTTT | 18 | TRBJ1-1 | TRBD1 | NA | TRBV10-2
CASSLEFGDATDTQYF | TGTGCCAGCAGCTTGGAGTTTGGAGATGCAACAGATACGCAGTATTTT | 16 | TRBJ2-3 | NA | once | TRBV5-6
CASSPTTRPEGQYF | TGTGCCAGCTCACCAACGACACGCCCAGAGGGTCAGTACTTC | 14 | TRBJ2-4 | NA | NA | TRBV18
CASSPTSGRQDTQYF | TGTGCCAGCAGCCCGACTAGCGGGAGACAAGATACGCAGTATTTT | 15 | TRBJ2-3 | TRBD2 | NA | TRBV7-8
CAWKPRGYTF | TGTGCCTGGAAGCCTCGTGGCTACACCTTC | 10 | TRBJ1-2 | NA | NA | TRBV30
CASRTGDQPQHF | TGTGCCAGCAGGACAGGGGACCAGCCCCAGCATTTT | 12 | TRBJ1-5 | TRBD1 | NA | TRBV6-6
CASRKEGESGYTF | TGTGCCAGCAGAAAAGAGGGCGAGAGTGGCTACACCTTC | 13 | TRBJ1-2 | NA | once | TRBV9
CASSVGGDPLEQYF | TGTGCCAGCAGTGTGGGGGGGGACCCTCTCGAGCAGTACTTC | 14 | TRBJ2-7 | TRBD2 | few | TRBV25-1
CASSQGQGGLYGYTF | TGTGCCAGCAGCCAAGGTCAGGGGGGATTGTATGGCTACACCTTC | 15 | TRBJ1-2 | TRBD1 | NA | TRBV4-2
CASSPMRDTGELFF | TGTGCCAGCAGCCCCATGAGGGACACCGGGGAGCTGTTTTTT | 14 | TRBJ2-2 | NA | few | TRBV27
CASSLDRVNYGYTF | TGTGCCAGCAGCTTGGACAGGGTTAACTATGGCTACACCTTC | 14 | TRBJ1-2 | NA | NA | TRBV5-6
CASSSSRGGRALDTQYF | TGTGCCAGCAGCTCATCCCGGGGCGGGAGGGCCTTAGATACGCAGTATTTT | 17 | TRBJ2-3 | TRBD2 | NA | TRBV7-2
CASSLYRGVETQYF | TGTGCCAGCAGTTTATACCGGGGAGTAGAGACCCAGTACTTC | 14 | TRBJ2-5 | NA | NA | TRBV27
CASSLRGTSYNEQFF | TGTGCCAGCAGCTTGCGCGGAACATCCTACAATGAGCAGTTCTTC | 15 | TRBJ2-1 | NA | NA | TRBV5-4
CASKNQAGGNYNEQFF | TGTGCCAGCAAGAATCAAGCGGGAGGGAACTACAATGAGCAGTTCTTC | 16 | TRBJ2-1 | TRBD2 | NA | TRBV6-6
CASSPTGGSGNTIYF | TGTGCCAGCAGTCCCACGGGTGGATCTGGAAACACCATATATTTT | 15 | TRBJ1-3 | NA | NA | TRBV27
CASSRGLNTEAFF | TGTGCCAGCAGCCGGGGACTTAACACTGAAGCTTTCTTT | 13 | TRBJ1-1 | NA | NA | TRBV5-8
CASSFGHPNTEAFF | TGTGCCAGCAGTTTCGGACATCCGAACACTGAAGCTTTCTTT | 14 | TRBJ1-1 | NA | NA | TRBV28
CASSQGQVGGTQYF | TGTGCCAGCAGTCAGGGACAGGTCGGTGGGACCCAGTACTTC | 14 | TRBJ2-5 | TRBD1 | NA | TRBV28
CASIKSGGHTEAFF | TGTGCCAGCATCAAATCGGGTGGTCACACCGAAGCTTTCTTT | 14 | TRBJ1-1 | NA | NA | TRBV27
CASSQDTDRNYGYTF | TGCGCCAGCAGCCAAGATACTGACAGAAACTATGGCTACACCTTC | 15 | TRBJ1-2 | NA | NA | TRBV4-3
CASSLLRGTDTQYF | TGCGCCAGTTCCCTGTTACGCGGCACAGATACGCAGTATTTT | 14 | TRBJ2-3 | NA | NA | TRBV10-2
CASSQSTGETEAFF | TGCGCCAGCAGCCAATCCACAGGGGAAACTGAAGCTTTCTTT | 14 | TRBJ1-1 | TRBD1 | NA | TRBV4-1